The 23 T cell receptor beta chains in this list originate from one sample, sequenced in a study of blood T cell repertoires in COVID-19. The assay was immunoSEQ multiplex PCR, and TCRdb's table has in-frame clones only and misses some. The sample has about 29,000 clones, 85% to 90% seen once. The sample was peripheral blood. The receptors were gathered from an elderly man with acute or convalescent COVID-19.

The V call is TRBV3-1 (or the pseudogene TRBV3-2), the J call TRBJ1-1; TRBD1 matches at 7 bases. Germline CDR1 and CDR2: LGHDT and YNNKEL (reference sequence). The J segment lost 4 bases and the V segment lost 4 bases, leaving 9 bases of the junction unmatched. The CDR3 loop spans 15 amino acids. The CDR3 coding sequence is TGTGCCAGCAGCCCCACAGGGGCAAGGAGCACTGAAGCTTTCTTT. Residues: CASSPTGARSTEAFF.

This sequence joins TRBV19 and TRBJ1-6; TRBD1 agrees at 8 bases. The CDR3 loop spans 15 amino acids. Germline loops: CDR1 LNHDA, CDR2 SQIVND (reference sequence). V dropped 4 bases and J dropped 9; count of bases not matched to a gene: 8. The CDR3 reads CASSTLETGVSPLHF. The DNA of the CDR3 is TGTGCCAGTAGTACCCTGGAGACAGGGGTTTCACCCCTCCACTTT.

The V and J genes are TRBV7-9 and TRBJ1-4, with TRBD1 as a possible D gene (5 bases). The CDR3 runs to 14 residues. Germline CDR1 is SEHNR and CDR2 is FQNEAQ (reference sequence). V lost 6 bases and J 4 bases, leaving 12 bases between the germline ends. CDR3 region: CASSPSGVNEKLFF. DNA for the CDR3: TGTGCCAGCAGTCCCTCGGGGGTTAATGAAAAACTGTTTTTT.

The rearrangement uses TRBV10-3 and TRBJ1-1; a weak D match, TRBD1 (6 bases). From germline, CDR1 is ENHRY and CDR2 SYGVKD. The CDR3 length is 13 residues. V shed 5 bases and J shed 5 bases, with 12 bases lying between them. CDR3: CAISSDRRTEAFF. The CDR3 nucleotides read TGTGCCATCAGTTCCGACAGGAGGACTGAAGCTTTCTTT.

The rearrangement uses TRBV5-4 and TRBJ2-2; D might be TRBD2 (5 bases). Trimming took off 5 bases at V and 3 bases at J, with 11 bases between the two ends. Looked up from germline, CDR1 is SGHNT and CDR2 is YYREEE (reference sequence). The CDR3 is made up of 14 amino acids. Here the CDR3 reads CASSREPDTGELFF. DNA for the CDR3: TGTGCCAGCAGTAGGGAGCCCGACACCGGGGAGCTGTTTTTT.

This sequence joins TRBV7-2 and TRBJ1-4, with no clear D. From germline, CDR1 is SGHTA and CDR2 FQGNSA. The CDR3 has 15 amino acids. V lost 4 bases to trimming and J lost 8 bases, with 17 bases between them. In DNA, the CDR3 is TGTGCCAGCAGCTCCCTCGGGAGCCGAGGGGAAAAACTGTTTTTT. Its translation is CASSSLGSRGEKLFF.

The chain uses TRBV6-5 and TRBJ1-6; maybe TRBD1 (6 bases). With 5 bases removed from V and 10 bases from J, the gap between germline ends came to 15 bases. In germline, CDR1 is MNHEY, CDR2 SVGAGI. The CDR3 extends over 14 amino acids. CDR3 sequence: CASSPGAFGSPLHF. For the CDR3, the DNA is TGTGCCAGCAGTCCAGGGGCGTTTGGGTCACCCCTCCACTTT.

The V and J genes are TRBV9 and TRBJ1-4, with D hard to call. Germline CDR1 SGDLS, CDR2 YYNGEE. V lost 4 bases and J lost 8, with 9 bases in between. The CDR3 extends over 12 amino acids. CDR3 loop: CASSPRGEKLFF. In DNA, the CDR3 is TGTGCCAGCAGCCCGCGGGGAGAAAAACTGTTTTTT.

The chain carries TRBV5-1 and TRBJ2-1, with 7 bases that match TRBD1. CDR3 size: 19 residues. Germline V lookup: CDR1 SGHRS, CDR2 YFSETQ. After removal of 4 bases from V and 2 bases from J, the junction contained 18 bases not matched to a gene. DNA for the CDR3: TGCGCCAGCAGCCCTAAGGGGACGGCGACAGGGCGGACCTACAATGAGCAGTTCTTC. Amino acids: CASSPKGTATGRTYNEQFF.

J is TRBJ1-2 and V is TRBV5-5; 7 bases agree with TRBD1. The CDR3 sequence is 16 residues long. V was clipped by 4 bases and J by 8 bases; unmatched bases: 17. Germline V gene lookup returns CDR1 SGHKS and CDR2 YYEKEE (reference sequence). The DNA for the CDR3 is TGTGCCAGCAGCCCGACAGGGTCTGGGGCGTATCGCGGCTACACCTTC. Protein: CASSPTGSGAYRGYTF.

The chain carries TRBV6-5 and TRBJ1-1; maybe TRBD1 (6 bases). Germline V gene data show CDR1 as MNHEY and CDR2 as SVGAGI. The CDR3 is 12 amino acids. V gave up 6 bases and J gave up 5 bases, with 10 bases separating them. CDR3 sequence: CASRFTGTEAFF. In nucleotides, the CDR3 is TGTGCCAGCAGATTCACAGGGACTGAAGCTTTCTTT.

This rearrangement joins TRBV5-4 to TRBJ1-2, with TRBD1 matching 11 bases. CDR3 length: 15 amino acids. V trimming: 4 bases; J trimming: 0 bases; junction bases outside the gene matches: 2. The germline V gene encodes CDR1 SGHNT and CDR2 YYREEE (reference sequence). CDR3 nucleotides: TGTGCCAGCAGCCCGGGACAGGGGGCTAACTATGGCTACACCTTC. This sequence encodes CASSPGQGANYGYTF.

The chain is built from TRBV7-2 and TRBJ1-2, with 7 bases aligning to TRBD1. J gave up 7 bases and V 6 bases, and 8 bases lay outside the gene matches. The CDR3 sequence is 13 residues long. Germline V gene sequence: CDR1 SGHTA, CDR2 FQGNSA. The CDR3 nucleotides are TGTGCCAGCAGGGCCGGGACAGCACGTGGCTACACCTTC. Translated: CASRAGTARGYTF.

This chain joins TRBV11-2 and TRBJ2-7, with TRBD2 matching 8 bases. The CDR3 sequence is 15 residues long. V was pared by 2 bases and J by 5 bases, with 8 bases of the junction left unmatched. Germline CDR1 reads SGHAT; CDR2 reads FQNNGV. CDR3 loop: CASSLIRLASHEQYF. The DNA of the CDR3 is TGTGCCAGCAGCTTAATAAGACTAGCGTCCCACGAGCAGTACTTC.

The chain couples TRBV18 to TRBJ1-5; 8 nucleotides line up with TRBD1. In germline, CDR1 is KGHSH, CDR2 LQKENI. The CDR3 has 17 amino acids. The V gene end was trimmed by 2 bases and the J gene end by 2 bases; junction bases not matched to a gene: 8. The CDR3 protein is CASSPDLDRGGNQPQHF. CDR3 nucleotide sequence: TGTGCCAGCTCACCAGACCTAGACAGGGGAGGCAATCAGCCCCAGCATTTT.

The chain combines TRBV7-8 with TRBJ2-5; 7 bases agree with TRBD1. Germline lookup yields CDR1 SGHVS and CDR2 FQNEAQ. The CDR3 has 13 amino acids. The V segment lost 5 bases and the J segment 4 bases; nucleotides outside the gene matches: 4. The CDR3 bases are TGTGCCAGCAGCCTCGACAGGGCAGAGACCCAGTACTTC. It is translated as CASSLDRAETQYF.

The V call is TRBV5-1, the J call TRBJ1-2; possibly TRBD1 for D (5 bases). V lost 3 bases to trimming and J lost 2 bases, with 8 bases between them. Germline CDR1 is SGHRS and CDR2 is YFSETQ. CDR3 length: 13 residues. CDR3 nucleotides: TGCGCCAGCAGCTCAGCAGGGAACTATGGCTACACCTTC. Protein: CASSSAGNYGYTF.

This sequence joins TRBV7-2 and TRBJ2-1, with TRBD1 matching over 10 bases. The germline gives CDR1 SGHTA, CDR2 FQGNSA. CDR3 length: 15 amino acids. The J segment lost 10 bases and the V segment lost 1 base, leaving 7 bases of the junction unmatched. For the CDR3, the DNA is TGTGCCAGCAGCTTAGAGGGACAGGGGTTTGAGGAGCAGTTCTTC. It encodes CASSLEGQGFEEQFF.

The rearrangement links TRBV5-8 to TRBJ1-5; 8 bases match TRBD1. Germline loops: CDR1 SGHTS, CDR2 YDEGEE. The length of the CDR3 is 15 residues. Trimming removed 4 bases from V and 5 bases from J; junction bases left unmatched: 8. In DNA form, the CDR3 reads TGTGCCAGCAGCCTACCGGACAGGGTTGATCAGCCCCAGCATTTT. It translates to CASSLPDRVDQPQHF.

The CDR3 DNA reads as TGTGCCAGCAGTTTTTTGTTGAGGGGAGGGGGACAGGGGCCTACAAATCAGCCCCAGCATTTT. Translation gives CASSFLLRGGGQGPTNQPQHF. The chain links TRBV28 to TRBJ1-5; 10 positions agree with TRBD1. Per the germline V gene, CDR1 is MDHEN and CDR2 is SYDVKM. Trimming at V came to 3 bases and at J to 4 bases, leaving 21 bases not matched to a gene. The CDR3 loop spans 21 amino acids.

The rearrangement links TRBV7-2 to TRBJ2-1; TRBD2 aligns across 9 bases. CDR1 is SGHTA and CDR2 is FQGNSA in the germline V gene. The CDR3 loop spans 17 amino acids. V dropped 2 bases and J dropped 4; count of bases not matched to a gene: 9. CDR3 sequence: CASSLQAGGPPYNEQFF. CDR3 coding DNA: TGTGCCAGCAGCTTACAAGCGGGGGGCCCCCCTTACAATGAGCAGTTCTTC.

The rearrangement links TRBV6-5 to TRBJ2-1; no reliable D call. This CDR3 region has 11 residues. Trimming shortened V by 5 bases and J by 7 bases, and 6 bases separated the two germline ends. Germline CDR1 reads MNHEY; CDR2 reads SVGAGI. The CDR3 DNA reads TGTGCCAGCAGTCTCCTTAATGAGCAGTTCTTC. It codes for CASSLLNEQFF.

This clone was counted a single time. The chain joins TRBV30 to TRBJ1-2; 10 bases are shared with TRBD1. The V and J ends lost 5 bases and 5 bases, in that order; junction bases with no gene match: 5. Looked up from germline, CDR1 is GTSNPN and CDR2 is SVGIG (reference sequence). CDR3 length equals 13 residues. The CDR3 nucleotides read TGTGCCTGGGCGGACAGGGGGAGTTATGGCTACACCTTC. As protein: CAWADRGSYGYTF.